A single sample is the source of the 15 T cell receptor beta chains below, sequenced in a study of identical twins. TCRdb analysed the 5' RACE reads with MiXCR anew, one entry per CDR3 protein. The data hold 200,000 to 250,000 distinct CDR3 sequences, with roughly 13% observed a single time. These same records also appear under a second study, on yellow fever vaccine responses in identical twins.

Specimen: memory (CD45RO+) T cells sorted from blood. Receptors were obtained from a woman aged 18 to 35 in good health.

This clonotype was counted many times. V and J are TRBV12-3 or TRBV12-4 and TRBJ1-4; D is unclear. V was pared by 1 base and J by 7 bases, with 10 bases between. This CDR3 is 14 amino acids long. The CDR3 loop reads CASSLVGKVEKLFF. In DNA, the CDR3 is TGTGCCAGCAGTTTAGTGGGGAAGGTTGAAAAACTGTTTTTT.

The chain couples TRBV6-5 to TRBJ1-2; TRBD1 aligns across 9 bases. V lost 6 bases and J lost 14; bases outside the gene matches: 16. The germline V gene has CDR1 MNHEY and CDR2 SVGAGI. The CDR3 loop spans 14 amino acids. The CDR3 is CASRYQPGQGSSTF. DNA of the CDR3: TGTGCCAGCAGATACCAACCGGGACAGGGAAGTAGTACCTTC.

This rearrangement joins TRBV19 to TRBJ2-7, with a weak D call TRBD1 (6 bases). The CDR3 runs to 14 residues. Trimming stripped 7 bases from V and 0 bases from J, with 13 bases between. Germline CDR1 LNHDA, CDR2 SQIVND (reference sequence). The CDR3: CASTRGSSSYEQYF. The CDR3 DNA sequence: TGTGCCAGTACGAGGGGGTCCAGCTCCTACGAGCAGTACTTC.

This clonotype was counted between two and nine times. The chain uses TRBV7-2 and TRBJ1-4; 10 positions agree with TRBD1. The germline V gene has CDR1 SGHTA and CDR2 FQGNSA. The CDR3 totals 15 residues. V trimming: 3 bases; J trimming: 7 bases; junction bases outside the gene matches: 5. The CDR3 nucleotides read TGTGCCAGCAGCTTTAGGACAGGGGGTAGTGAAAAACTGTTTTTT. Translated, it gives CASSFRTGGSEKLFF.

The CDR3 nucleotides read TGTGCCAGTAAGCCGAGCGGCTCCTACGAGCAGTACTTC. As protein: CASKPSGSYEQYF. The chain links TRBV19 to TRBJ2-7; weak D call: TRBD2 (5 bases). Germline V gene sequence: CDR1 LNHDA, CDR2 SQIVND (reference sequence). V lost 7 bases and J lost 0, with 10 bases in between. The CDR3 extends over 13 amino acids.

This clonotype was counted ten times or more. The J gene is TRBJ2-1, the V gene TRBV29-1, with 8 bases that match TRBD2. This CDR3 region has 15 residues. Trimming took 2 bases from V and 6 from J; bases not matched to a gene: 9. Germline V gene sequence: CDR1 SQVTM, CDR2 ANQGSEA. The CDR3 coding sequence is TGCAGCGTTGAATTGGGGACTAGATTTATCAATGAGCAGTTCTTC. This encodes CSVELGTRFINEQFF.

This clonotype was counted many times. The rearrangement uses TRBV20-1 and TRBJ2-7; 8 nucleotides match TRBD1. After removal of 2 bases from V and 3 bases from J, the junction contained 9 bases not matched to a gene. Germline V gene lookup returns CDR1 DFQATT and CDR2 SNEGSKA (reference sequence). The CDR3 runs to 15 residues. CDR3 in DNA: TGCAGTGCTAGACCCATTGGACAGGGCAACTACGAGCAGTACTTC. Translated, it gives CSARPIGQGNYEQYF.

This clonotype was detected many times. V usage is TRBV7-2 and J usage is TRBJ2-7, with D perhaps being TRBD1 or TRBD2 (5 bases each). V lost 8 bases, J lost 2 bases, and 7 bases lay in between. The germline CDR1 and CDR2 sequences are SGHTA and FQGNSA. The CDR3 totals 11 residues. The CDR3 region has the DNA TGTGCCAGCCGAGGGGCCTACGAGCAGTACTTC. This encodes CASRGAYEQYF.

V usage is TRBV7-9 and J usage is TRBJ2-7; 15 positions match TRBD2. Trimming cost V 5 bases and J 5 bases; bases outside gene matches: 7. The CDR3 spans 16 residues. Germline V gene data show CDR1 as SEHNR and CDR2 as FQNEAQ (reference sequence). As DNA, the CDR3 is TGTGCCAGCAGCCGTGGGACTAGCGGGAGGTGGGACGAGCAGTACTTC. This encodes CASSRGTSGRWDEQYF.

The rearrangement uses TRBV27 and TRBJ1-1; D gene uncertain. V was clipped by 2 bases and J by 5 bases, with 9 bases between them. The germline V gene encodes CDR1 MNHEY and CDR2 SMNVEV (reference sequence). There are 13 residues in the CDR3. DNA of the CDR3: TGTGCCAGCAGTTTAAGGGAGGCGACTGAAGCTTTCTTT. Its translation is CASSLREATEAFF.

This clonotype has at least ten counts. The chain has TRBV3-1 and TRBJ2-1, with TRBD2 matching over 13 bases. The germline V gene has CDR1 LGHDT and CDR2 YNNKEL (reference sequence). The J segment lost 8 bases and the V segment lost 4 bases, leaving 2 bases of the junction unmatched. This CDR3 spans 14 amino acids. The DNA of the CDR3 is TGTGCCAGCAGCCCCGGACTAGCGGGGGATGAGCAGTTCTTC. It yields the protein CASSPGLAGDEQFF.

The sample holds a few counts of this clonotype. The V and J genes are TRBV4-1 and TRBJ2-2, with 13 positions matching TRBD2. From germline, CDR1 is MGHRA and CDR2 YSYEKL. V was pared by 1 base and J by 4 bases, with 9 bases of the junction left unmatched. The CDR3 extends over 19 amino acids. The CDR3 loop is CASSQVITSGRASTGELFF. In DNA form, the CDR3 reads TGCGCCAGCAGCCAAGTAATCACTAGCGGGAGGGCCTCCACCGGGGAGCTGTTTTTT.

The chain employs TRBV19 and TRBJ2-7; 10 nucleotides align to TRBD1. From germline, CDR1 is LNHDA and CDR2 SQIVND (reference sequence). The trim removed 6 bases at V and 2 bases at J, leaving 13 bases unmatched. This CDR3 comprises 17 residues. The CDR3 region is CASSAKPGQGRTYEQYF. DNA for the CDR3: TGTGCCAGTAGCGCTAAACCGGGACAGGGGCGAACCTACGAGCAGTACTTC.

In DNA, the CDR3 is TGCGCCAGCAGCTATCAGCGGGAGGGGGATGAGCAGTTCTTC. It is translated as CASSYQREGDEQFF. The chain joins TRBV5-1 to TRBJ2-1, with 10 bases fitting TRBD2. The CDR3 sequence is 14 residues long. Trimming cost V 3 bases and J 8 bases; bases outside gene matches: 5. Germline CDR1 and CDR2: SGHRS and YFSETQ.

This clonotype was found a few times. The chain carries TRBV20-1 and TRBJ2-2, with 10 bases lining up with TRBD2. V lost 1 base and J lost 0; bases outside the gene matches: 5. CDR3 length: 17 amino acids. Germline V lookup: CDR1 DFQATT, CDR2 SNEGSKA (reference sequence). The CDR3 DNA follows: TGCAGTGCTAGAGGTGTTAGCGGGAGGCCGAACACCGGGGAGCTGTTTTTT. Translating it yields CSARGVSGRPNTGELFF.